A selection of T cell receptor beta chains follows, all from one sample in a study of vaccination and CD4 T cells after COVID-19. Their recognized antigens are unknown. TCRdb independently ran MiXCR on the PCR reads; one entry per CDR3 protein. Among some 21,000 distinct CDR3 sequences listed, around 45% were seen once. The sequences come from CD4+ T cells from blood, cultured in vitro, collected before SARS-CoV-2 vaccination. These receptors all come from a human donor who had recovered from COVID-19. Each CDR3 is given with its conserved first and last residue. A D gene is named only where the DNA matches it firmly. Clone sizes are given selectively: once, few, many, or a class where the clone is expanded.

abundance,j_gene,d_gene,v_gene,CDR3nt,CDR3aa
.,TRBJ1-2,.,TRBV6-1,TGTGCCAGCATCGGGGCCTTTTCTAACTATGTTATGGGCTACACCTTC,CASIGAFSNYVMGYTF
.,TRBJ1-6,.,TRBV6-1,TGTGCCAGCAATCCGGGACCGAAGAATTCACCCCTCCACTTT,CASNPGPKNSPLHF
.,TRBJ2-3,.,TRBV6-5,TGTGCCAGCAGTTGGCTAGCTAGCACAGATACGCAGTATTTT,CASSWLASTDTQYF
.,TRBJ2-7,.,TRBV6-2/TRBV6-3,TGTGCCAGCAGTTCCCAGGCTCTCGAGCAGTACTTC,CASSSQALEQYF
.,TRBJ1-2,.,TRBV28,TGTGCCAGCAGCCCAGGGACGGCGGGTGGCTACACCTTC,CASSPGTAGGYTF
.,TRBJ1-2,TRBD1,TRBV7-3,TGTGCCAGCAGCCTACAGGGGTTTGGCTACACCTTC,CASSLQGFGYTF
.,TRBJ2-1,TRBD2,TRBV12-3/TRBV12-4,TGTGCCAGCAGGCTTACTAGCGGGAGGGCTTATGAGCAGTTCTTC,CASRLTSGRAYEQFF
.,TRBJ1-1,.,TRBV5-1,TGCGCCAGCAGCTTGGGGAACGGACGGATGAACACTGAAGCTTTCTTT,CASSLGNGRMNTEAFF
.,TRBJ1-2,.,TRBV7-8,TGTGCCAGCAGCTTTACGGCCCCAGGGCGGGATGGCTACACCTTC,CASSFTAPGRDGYTF
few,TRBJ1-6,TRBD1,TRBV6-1,TGTGCCAGCAGACGGGGAGGGGGCGTCAAAATTTCCCGACATTCACCCCTCCACTTT,CASRRGGGVKISRHSPLHF
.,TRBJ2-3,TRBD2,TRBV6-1,TGTGCCAGCACGTCCGGACGGACTAGGTTTCTTCTTCGGACAGATACGCAGTATTTT,CASTSGRTRFLLRTDTQYF
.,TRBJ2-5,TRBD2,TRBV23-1,TGCGCCAGCAGTCACCCCCATAAGGGCCTAGCGGGGGCCCTCCAAGAGACCCAGTACTTC,CASSHPHKGLAGALQETQYF
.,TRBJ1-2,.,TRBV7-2,TGTGCCAGCAGCTTAGAGCAGGGTAGCTATGGCTACACCTTC,CASSLEQGSYGYTF
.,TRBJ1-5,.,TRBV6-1,TGTGCCAGCAGTAACAGGGATATTCAGCCCCAGCATTTT,CASSNRDIQPQHF
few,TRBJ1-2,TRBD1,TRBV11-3,TGTGCCAGCAGCTCGACAGGGGTGGGTGGCTACACCTTC,CASSSTGVGGYTF
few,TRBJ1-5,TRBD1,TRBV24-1,TGTGCCACCAGTCATGAACCTAGACAGGGGTATCAGCCCCAGCATTTT,CATSHEPRQGYQPQHF
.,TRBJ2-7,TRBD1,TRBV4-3,TGCGCCAGCAGCGATCAGGGGGCAAGTAGCGAGCAGTACTTC,CASSDQGASSEQYF
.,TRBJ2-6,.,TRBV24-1,TGTGCCACCAGTGATATAGGCACCCCCTCTGGGGCCAACGTCCTGACTTTC,CATSDIGTPSGANVLTF
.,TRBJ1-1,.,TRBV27,TGTGCCAGCAGTTTAACTTCACAGGGCCCCTTAAACACTGAAGCTTTCTTT,CASSLTSQGPLNTEAFF
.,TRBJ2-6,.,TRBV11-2,TGTGCCAGCAGCACTGACAACTCTGGGGCCAACGTCCTGACTTTC,CASSTDNSGANVLTF
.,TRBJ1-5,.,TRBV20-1,TGCAGTGCTAGTTCCCTTGGGGGGGTTGACAATCAGCCCCAGCATTTT,CSASSLGGVDNQPQHF
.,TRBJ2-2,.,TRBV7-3,TGTGCCAGCAGCTTAACAGGCCAGGGTAACGGGGAGCTGTTTTTT,CASSLTGQGNGELFF
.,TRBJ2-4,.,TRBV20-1,TGCAGTGCCTCCCCCTTGGTGGCTAAAAACATTCAGTACTTC,CSASPLVAKNIQYF
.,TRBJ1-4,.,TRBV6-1,TGTGCCAGCAGTGTCCGGGGGAATAATGAAAAACTGTTTTTT,CASSVRGNNEKLFF
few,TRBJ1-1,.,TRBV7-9,TGTGCCAGCAGCTACCCCGGGTTGGGGACGAACACTGAAGCTTTCTTT,CASSYPGLGTNTEAFF
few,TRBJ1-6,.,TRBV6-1,TGTGCCAGCAGTCCGCCGGGGGGGTTTAATTCACCCCTCCACTTT,CASSPPGGFNSPLHF
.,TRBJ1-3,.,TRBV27,TGTGCCAGCAGTTCCCGGGGGCGCGGAGGAAACACCATATATTTT,CASSSRGRGGNTIYF
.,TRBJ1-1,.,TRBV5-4,TGTGCCAGCAGCTTCGCGGTAGGTAACACTGAAGCTTTCTTT,CASSFAVGNTEAFF
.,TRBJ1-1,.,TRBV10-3,TGTGCCATCAGTGGTCAGGCTGTGAACACTGAAGCTTTCTTT,CAISGQAVNTEAFF
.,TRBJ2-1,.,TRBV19,TGTGCCAGTAGTAGGCCTAGCGCGAACAATGAGCAGTTCTTC,CASSRPSANNEQFF
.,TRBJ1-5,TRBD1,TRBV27,TGTGCCAGCAGTGCCTGGACAGGGATGGGTTTGAGTCAGCCCCAGCATTTT,CASSAWTGMGLSQPQHF
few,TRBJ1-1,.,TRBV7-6,TGTGCCAGCAGCTTAAAGTCGGGGCTTCCGAACACTGAAGCTTTCTTT,CASSLKSGLPNTEAFF
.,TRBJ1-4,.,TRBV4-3,TGCGCCAGCAGCCTAACCCATACACAGGGAGCGGAGGAAAAACTGTTTTTT,CASSLTHTQGAEEKLFF
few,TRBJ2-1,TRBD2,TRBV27,TGTGCCAGCAGTTTATGGGGGGGGAAGTACAATGAGCAGTTCTTC,CASSLWGGKYNEQFF
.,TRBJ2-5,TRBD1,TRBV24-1,TGTGCCACCAGTGATTCACTCGGGACAGGGTACCAAGAGACCCAGTACTTC,CATSDSLGTGYQETQYF
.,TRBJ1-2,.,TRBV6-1,TGTGCCAGTAGTGAAGTCGGGGAAGGGTATGGCTACACCTTC,CASSEVGEGYGYTF
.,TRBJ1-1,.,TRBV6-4,TGTGCCAGCAGTACGGGGACGAACACTGAAGCTTTCTTT,CASSTGTNTEAFF
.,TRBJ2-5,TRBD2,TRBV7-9,TGTGCCAGCAGCCTGACTAGCGGGGGGGCCGGAGAGACCCAGTACTTC,CASSLTSGGAGETQYF
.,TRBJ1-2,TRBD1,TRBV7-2,TGTGCCAGCAGCCCCAGGGGGTCCGGCTACACCTTC,CASSPRGSGYTF
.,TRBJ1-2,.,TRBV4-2,TGTGCCAGCAGCCAAGATCCCAGGGGTACGCATGGCTACACCTTC,CASSQDPRGTHGYTF
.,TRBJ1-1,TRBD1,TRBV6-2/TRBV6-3,TGTGCCAGCAGTTACTTCGGACCCAGGGGGGCTTTTGGTGAAGCTTTCTTT,CASSYFGPRGAFGEAFF
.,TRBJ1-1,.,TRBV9,TGTGCCAGCAGCCCTGGGGACGGAGCGAACACTGAAGCTTTCTTT,CASSPGDGANTEAFF
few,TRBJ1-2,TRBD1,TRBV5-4,TGTGCCAGCAGCTTAGTAGGACAGGGAGGGGGCTACACCTTC,CASSLVGQGGGYTF
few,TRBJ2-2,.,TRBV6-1,TGTGCCAGCAGCCTCCTTTGGAGCGGGAACACCGGGGAGCTGTTTTTT,CASSLLWSGNTGELFF
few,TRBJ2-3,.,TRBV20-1,TGCAGTGCTAGAGCAAACACAGATACGCAGTATTTT,CSARANTDTQYF
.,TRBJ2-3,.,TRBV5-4,TGTGCCAGCAGCGCCCCTGCGGGGTCGCAGTATTTT,CASSAPAGSQYF
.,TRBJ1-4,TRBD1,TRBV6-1,TGTGCCAGCAGCTCAGGGGGCTGGGAAAAACTGTTTTTT,CASSSGGWEKLFF
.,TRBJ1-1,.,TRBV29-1,TGCAGCGTTGAATATGCAGGGAGGAACACTGAAGCTTTCTTT,CSVEYAGRNTEAFF
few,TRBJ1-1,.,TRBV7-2,TGTGCCAGCAGCTTTTCGGGGAACACTGAAGCTTTCTTT,CASSFSGNTEAFF
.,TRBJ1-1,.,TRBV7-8,TGTGCCAGCAGCTTAGGAACAGCAACTTCCGAAGCTTTCTTT,CASSLGTATSEAFF
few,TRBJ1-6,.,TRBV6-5,TGTGCCAGCAGTTACTCTAGTTCACCCCTCCACTTT,CASSYSSSPLHF
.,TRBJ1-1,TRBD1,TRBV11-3,TGTGCCAGCAGCGAAGAGGACAGGGAATACACTGAAGCTTTCTTT,CASSEEDREYTEAFF
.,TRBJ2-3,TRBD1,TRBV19,TGTGCCAGTAGTATAGGGGACAGGGGCAGCACAGATACGCAGTATTTT,CASSIGDRGSTDTQYF